The rows below give T cell receptor beta chains drawn from one sample of a study of T cell responses to AZD1222 COVID-19 vaccine. The table came from immunoSEQ multiplex PCR; TCRdb's copy has only in-frame clones and leaves some out. The data show about 150,000 clones, around 86% seen once. The source material was peripheral blood, sampled on day 0 of MenACWY control vaccination. Receptor source: an adult in good health. The CDR3 runs from the conserved cysteine through the conserved F or W. Fields, in order: J gene, clone size, D gene, V gene, CDR3 protein, CDR3 DNA. The D gene is left open where the match is weak. Size values are once, few and many counts, or a class for expanded clones, and some rows have none.

>TRBJ2-7|NA|NA|TRBV18
CASSPPGHNRYEQYF
TGTGCCAGCTCACCACCGGGACACAACCGGTACGAGCAGTACTTC
>TRBJ1-1|NA|NA|TRBV7-2
CASSPWTTSNTEAFF
TGTGCCAGCAGTCCATGGACAACTTCGAACACTGAAGCTTTCTTT
>TRBJ2-1|few|NA|TRBV4-2
CASSRGGGRGGDYNEQFF
TGTGCCAGCAGCCGAGGAGGTGGTAGGGGGGGGGACTACAATGAGCAGTTCTTC
>TRBJ1-1|NA|NA|TRBV27
CASSLSGLSPEAEAFF
TGTGCCAGCAGTTTATCGGGGCTCTCCCCCGAAGCTGAAGCTTTCTTT
>TRBJ1-2|NA|TRBD1|TRBV6-6
CASSRLRGQGRSNYGYTF
TGTGCCAGCAGTCGTTTGAGAGGACAGGGGCGCTCTAACTATGGCTACACCTTC
>TRBJ2-5|NA|NA|TRBV6-1
CASSDPGQFGETQYF
TGTGCCAGCAGTGACCCCGGACAGTTTGGGGAGACCCAGTACTTC
>TRBJ2-2|NA|NA|TRBV30
CAWRDTGELFF
TGTGCCTGGAGGGACACCGGGGAGCTGTTTTTT
>TRBJ1-1|once|NA|TRBV5-1
CASSSGTSWAEAFF
TGCGCCAGCAGCTCCGGGACATCCTGGGCGGAAGCTTTCTTT
>TRBJ2-1|NA|TRBD1|TRBV6-5
CASSYNPGGPLNEQFF
TGTGCCAGCAGTTATAACCCAGGGGGCCCCCTGAATGAGCAGTTCTTC
>TRBJ1-4|NA|TRBD1|TRBV28
CASSPIGQDEKLFF
TGTGCCAGCAGCCCAATAGGACAGGATGAAAAACTGTTTTTT
>TRBJ2-4|NA|TRBD2|TRBV3-1/TRBV3-2
CASSQPGLAGGKLAKNIQYF
TGTGCCAGCAGCCAACCGGGACTAGCGGGGGGGAAGCTCGCCAAAAACATTCAGTACTTC
>TRBJ1-6|NA|NA|TRBV3-1/TRBV3-2
CASAFRRGSSSPLHF
TGTGCCAGCGCCTTCAGAAGGGGCAGCAGTTCACCCCTCCACTTT
>TRBJ2-1|NA|NA|TRBV19
CASSIVEGSDEQFF
TGTGCCAGTAGTATAGTTGAGGGGTCGGATGAGCAGTTCTTC
>TRBJ1-5|NA|TRBD1|TRBV5-1
CASSLDGTGFNQPQHF
TGCGCCAGCAGCTTGGACGGGACAGGATTCAATCAGCCCCAGCATTTT
>TRBJ2-3|NA|NA|TRBV2
CASSELASEGDTQYF
TGTGCCAGCAGTGAATTGGCTAGCGAGGGAGATACGCAGTATTTT
>TRBJ1-1|few|TRBD1|TRBV11-2
CASSFLDRAGTEAFF
TGTGCCAGCAGCTTTCTCGACAGGGCAGGGACTGAAGCTTTCTTT
>TRBJ2-7|NA|TRBD2|TRBV5-1
CASSLAGGQMYEQYF
TGCGCCAGCAGCTTAGCGGGGGGGCAAATGTACGAGCAGTACTTC
>TRBJ1-4|NA|NA|TRBV6-5
CASSSTGSVGEKLFF
TGTGCCAGCAGTTCCACCGGGTCCGTTGGGGAAAAACTGTTTTTT
>TRBJ2-1|few|TRBD2|TRBV4-1
CASSRTSGWDEQFF
TGCGCCAGCAGCCGGACTAGCGGTTGGGATGAGCAGTTCTTC
>TRBJ2-2|NA|TRBD1|TRBV4-1
CASSQSFRRVQGRAGELFF
TGCGCCAGCAGCCAATCTTTTCGGCGTGTACAGGGGCGGGCCGGGGAGCTGTTTTTT
>TRBJ1-1|NA|TRBD1|TRBV5-1
CASSIRGQGAEAFF
TGCGCCAGCAGCATACGGGGGCAGGGGGCTGAAGCTTTCTTT
>TRBJ1-1|NA|NA|TRBV7-9
CASSTSGLGNTEAFF
TGTGCCAGCAGCACTTCAGGGTTGGGGAACACTGAAGCTTTCTTT
>TRBJ2-2|NA|NA|TRBV12-3/TRBV12-4
CASRPEYGGELFF
TGTGCCAGCAGGCCCGAATATGGCGGGGAGCTGTTTTTT
>TRBJ1-5|NA|TRBD1|TRBV19
CASSSWRRGRGNQPQHF
TGTGCCAGTAGTTCTTGGAGGAGGGGGCGAGGGAATCAGCCCCAGCATTTT
>TRBJ1-1|NA|NA|TRBV6-5
CASSKNVAGTEAFF
TGTGCCAGCAGCAAAAACGTGGCCGGCACTGAAGCTTTCTTT
>TRBJ2-4|NA|NA|TRBV28
CASGGRGAKNIQYF
TGTGCCAGCGGTGGTAGAGGGGCCAAAAACATTCAGTACTTC
>TRBJ1-1|NA|NA|TRBV7-3
CASSQTHYTEAFF
TGTGCCAGCAGCCAGACACATTACACTGAAGCTTTCTTT
>TRBJ1-6|NA|NA|TRBV5-5
CASSLDSRVTPSPLHF
TGTGCCAGCAGCTTGGATTCCAGGGTAACTCCTTCACCCCTCCACTTT
>TRBJ1-1|NA|NA|TRBV5-1
CASSPGTQNTEAFF
TGCGCCAGCAGCCCCGGGACCCAGAACACTGAAGCTTTCTTT
>TRBJ2-1|NA|TRBD2|TRBV9
CASSVTSGGDAYNEQFF
TGTGCCAGCAGCGTTACCAGCGGGGGGGATGCCTACAATGAGCAGTTCTTC
>TRBJ2-3|once|NA|TRBV29-1
CSVRTRGTDTQYF
TGCAGCGTGCGGACTCGAGGCACAGATACGCAGTATTTT
>TRBJ1-6|NA|NA|TRBV5-1
CASSLVLGTDSPLHF
TGCGCCAGCAGCTTGGTCCTGGGGACGGATTCACCCCTCCACTTT